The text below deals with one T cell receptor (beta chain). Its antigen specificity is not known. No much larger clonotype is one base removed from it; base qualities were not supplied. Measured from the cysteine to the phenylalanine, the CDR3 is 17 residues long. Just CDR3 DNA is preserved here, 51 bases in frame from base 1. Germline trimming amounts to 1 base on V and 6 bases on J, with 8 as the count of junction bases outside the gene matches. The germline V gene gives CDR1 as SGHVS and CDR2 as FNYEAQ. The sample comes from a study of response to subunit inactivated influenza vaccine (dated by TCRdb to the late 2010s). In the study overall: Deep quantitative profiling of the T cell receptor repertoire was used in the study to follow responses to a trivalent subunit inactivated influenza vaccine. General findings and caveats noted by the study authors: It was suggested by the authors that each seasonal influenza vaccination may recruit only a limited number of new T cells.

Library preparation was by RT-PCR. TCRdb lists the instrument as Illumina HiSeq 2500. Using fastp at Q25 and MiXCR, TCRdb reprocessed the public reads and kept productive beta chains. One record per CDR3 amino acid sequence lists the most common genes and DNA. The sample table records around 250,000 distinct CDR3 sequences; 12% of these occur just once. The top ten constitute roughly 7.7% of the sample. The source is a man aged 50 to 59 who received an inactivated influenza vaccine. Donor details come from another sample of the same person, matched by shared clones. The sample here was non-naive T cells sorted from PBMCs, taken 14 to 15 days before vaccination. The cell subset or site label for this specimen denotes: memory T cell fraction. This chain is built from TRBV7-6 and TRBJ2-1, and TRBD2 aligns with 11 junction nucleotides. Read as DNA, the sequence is TGTGCCAGCAGCTTAGTCCCCGGGCTAGCGGGAGGCAATGAGCAGTTCTTC. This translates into CASSLVPGLAGGNEQFF.